The present entry profiles one T cell receptor beta chain with its context. Its specificity is not known. Repertoires were generated with immunoSEQ multiplex PCR, while TCRdb's copy carries only in-frame clones and drops some. Among 65,000 to 90,000 clones listed, roughly 85% were seen once. Trimming took off 7 bases at V and 4 bases at J, with 7 bases between the two ends. CDR1 and CDR2 from the germline V gene are SGHTA and FQGNSA. The CDR3 has 12 amino acids. The record originates from a study of OX40 agonist ivuxolimab in advanced cancers. Study information: Intravenous ivuxolimab at 0.01 to 10 mg/kg was given to patients every 2 weeks. Participants averaged approximately 65 years of age (range 23 to 79) and were 75% to 90% male.

Whole-study results and caveats: Mean expanded clone counts were higher in CD8+ than CD4+ T cells.

This TCR was sampled from an adult with an advanced solid tumor such as melanoma, head and neck, liver or kidney cancer. The sequences come from CD4+ or CD8+ T cells sorted from blood, collected in a trial of the OX40 agonist ivuxolimab. V gene TRBV7-2 combines with J gene TRBJ2-2; no definite D call. The chain's CDR3 is CASIRSTGELFF. Written as DNA, the CDR3 is TGTGCCAGCATCAGGAGCACCGGGGAGCTGTTTTTT. The full variable domain, in which reference TRBV7-2 and TRBJ2-2 provide the parts outside the CDR3, is GAGVSQSPSNKVTEKGKDVELRCDPISGHTALYWYRQSLGQGLEFLIYFQGNSAPDKSGLPSDRFSAERTGGSVSTLTIQRTQQEDSAVYLCASIRSTGELFFGEGSRLTVL.